This is a list of T cell receptor beta chains from one sample in a study of beta chain features in type 1 diabetes. Profiling relied on immunoSEQ multiplex PCR, and the TCRdb table lists in-frame clones only, not all of them. The sample holds about 340,000 clones, around 7.6% seen once. Sequencing input: central memory CD4+ T cells from blood. The receptors originated from a woman aged 18-35 years in good health. Both conserved end residues are part of each CDR3. The D gene is left open where the match is weak. The size of a clone is reported for some rows only, either as once, few or many, or as a class for expanded clones.

TRBD2	TRBV7-2	many	TRBJ2-2	TGTGCCAGCAGCTCGCTAGCGGGAGCCAACACCGGGGAGCTGTTTTTT	CASSSLAGANTGELFF
.	TRBV7-2	.	TRBJ2-1	TGTGCCAGCAGCTTAGAGACTGGTGAGCAGTTCTTC	CASSLETGEQFF
.	TRBV7-3	few	TRBJ1-1	TGTGCCAGCAGCCTGAACAGGGTCACTGAAGCTTTCTTT	CASSLNRVTEAFF
TRBD2	TRBV11-2	.	TRBJ2-5	TGTGCCAGCAGCCCGAGACTAGCGGGAAAAGAGACCCAGTACTTC	CASSPRLAGKETQYF
TRBD1	TRBV5-4	few	TRBJ2-3	TGTGCCAGCAGCTTGGCGCGGACAGGATCCACAGATACGCAGTATTTT	CASSLARTGSTDTQYF
.	TRBV7-9	few	TRBJ2-5	TGTGCCAGCAGCCCGAGGGGAGCGAGCGAGACCCAGTACTTC	CASSPRGASETQYF
.	TRBV29-1	few	TRBJ1-1	TGCAGCGTTGATTTAGCCCGGAACACTGAAGCTTTCTTT	CSVDLARNTEAFF
TRBD1	TRBV6-5	.	TRBJ2-7	TGTGCCAGCCGCCGACAGGGAGCCTACGAGCAGTACTTC	CASRRQGAYEQYF
.	TRBV2	.	TRBJ2-5	TGTGCCAGCAGTGGGAGGAGGGGGGAGACCCAGTACTTC	CASSGRRGETQYF
.	TRBV29-1	few	TRBJ1-1	TGCAGCGGTTCCATTGGCACTGAAGCTTTCTTT	CSGSIGTEAFF
.	TRBV4-3	few	TRBJ2-1	TGCGCCAGCAGCCGATACCGGGACACCTACAATGAGCAGTTCTTC	CASSRYRDTYNEQFF
.	TRBV7-8	many	TRBJ1-1	TGTGCCAGCAGCTCGGGACACTCGAACACTGAAGCTTTCTTT	CASSSGHSNTEAFF
TRBD1	TRBV7-2	.	TRBJ1-1	TGTGCCAGCAGCCAACAGGGGGGACTTGAAGCTTTCTTT	CASSQQGGLEAFF
.	TRBV29-1	.	TRBJ2-7	TGCAGCGTTGCCCCCGGGCCAAACTACGAGCAGTACTTC	CSVAPGPNYEQYF
.	TRBV28	many	TRBJ1-2	TGTGCCAGCAGTCAGGACTGGGCCGGCTACACCTTC	CASSQDWAGYTF
TRBD2	TRBV19	.	TRBJ2-5	TGTGCCAGTAGTTTTAGCGGGAGCTCCGGGACCCAGTACTTC	CASSFSGSSGTQYF
TRBD2	TRBV6-1	few	TRBJ2-5	TGTGCCAGCAGTGAAAGTACTAGCGGTGGCTGGGAGACCCAGTACTTC	CASSESTSGGWETQYF
TRBD2	TRBV7-9	.	TRBJ2-5	TGTGCCAGCAGCTACGGGCTAGCGGGAGCCGAAGAGACCCAGTACTTC	CASSYGLAGAEETQYF
.	TRBV4-3	few	TRBJ2-3	TGCGCCAGCAGCCAAGATGCCAACACAGATACGCAGTATTTT	CASSQDANTDTQYF
TRBD2	TRBV19	.	TRBJ2-1	TGTGCCAGTAGTATAAAGGGAGCGGGAGGGATCTACAATGAGCAGTTCTTC	CASSIKGAGGIYNEQFF
.	TRBV11-1	few	TRBJ1-4	TGTGCCAGCAGCTCCATTTACAGTGGAGCTAATGAAAAACTGTTTTTT	CASSSIYSGANEKLFF
.	TRBV29-1	many	TRBJ2-7	TGCAGCGTAACTAGATCCCACGAGCAGTACTTC	CSVTRSHEQYF
TRBD2	TRBV2	.	TRBJ2-1	TGTGCCAGCGCGGGACTACCCTACAATGAGCAGTTCTTC	CASAGLPYNEQFF
.	TRBV28	.	TRBJ1-1	TGTGCCAGCATGGGGGGGATAACTGAAGCTTTCTTT	CASMGGITEAFF
.	TRBV13	few	TRBJ2-7	TGTGCCAGCAGCTTACGCCGACTGGTCCAGTACTTC	CASSLRRLVQYF
.	TRBV2	.	TRBJ2-1	TGTGCCAGCAGTGTGGCCCGTGACAATGAGCAGTTCTTC	CASSVARDNEQFF
.	TRBV28	.	TRBJ1-5	TGTGCCAGCAGCCTTATTGTCCTGGTGGATCAGCCCCAGCATTTT	CASSLIVLVDQPQHF
TRBD1	TRBV28	few	TRBJ2-1	TGTGCCAGTGGGGCCGTGACAGGGGCTTCCTACAATGAGCAGTTCTTC	CASGAVTGASYNEQFF
.	TRBV5-1	few	TRBJ2-7	TGCGCCAGCAGCTTGGCCAGCGGACAATCGATGGTCTACGAGCAGTACTTC	CASSLASGQSMVYEQYF
.	TRBV7-3	.	TRBJ2-3	TGTGCCAGCAGCTACGGGCCTAGCACAGATACGCAGTATTTT	CASSYGPSTDTQYF
.	TRBV7-9	few	TRBJ2-1	TGTGCCAGCAGTCCCAAGGGCGGTTACAATGAGCAGTTCTTC	CASSPKGGYNEQFF
.	TRBV6-1	few	TRBJ1-1	TGTGCCAGCAGTAGTCAACGGAACACTGAAGCTTTCTTT	CASSSQRNTEAFF
.	TRBV4-3	many	TRBJ2-3	TGCGCCAGCAGCCAAGAAAGGGTTGATTGTCCCTATTTT	CASSQERVDCPYF
TRBD1	TRBV2	few	TRBJ2-4	TGTGCCAGCAAAGCCGGGACAGCAAGAATAGCCAAAAACATTCAGTACTTC	CASKAGTARIAKNIQYF
.	TRBV7-9	many	TRBJ2-1	TGTGCCAGCAGCTCCGGAGCTGAGCAGTTCTTC	CASSSGAEQFF
.	TRBV28	few	TRBJ1-1	TGTGCCAGCCGGGCTTTGCTGGAGACTGAAGCTTTCTTT	CASRALLETEAFF
.	TRBV4-2	.	TRBJ2-2	TGTGCCAGCAGCCAAGCGGGACTGGTCCCGGCCGGGGAGCTGTTTTTT	CASSQAGLVPAGELFF
TRBD2	TRBV2	.	TRBJ2-3	TGTGCCAGCTCGACTAGCGGCACAGATACGCAGTATTTT	CASSTSGTDTQYF
.	TRBV11-2	few	TRBJ2-5	TGTGCCAGCAGCTCTAGCCGAGAGACCCAGTACTTC	CASSSSRETQYF
.	TRBV7-2	.	TRBJ1-1	TGTGCCAGCAGCAAACATCGGGAAGCTTTCTTT	CASSKHREAFF
.	TRBV5-1	few	TRBJ1-1	TGCGCCAGCAGCTCAGGGCCGCAGAACACTGAAGCTTTCTTT	CASSSGPQNTEAFF
.	TRBV18	few	TRBJ2-7	TGTGCCAGCTCACCAATGAACTCCTACGAGCAGTACTTC	CASSPMNSYEQYF
.	TRBV25-1	few	TRBJ2-7	TGTGCCAGCAGTGAATATTTCTTTGGATCAGGGTCGGGCGAGCAGTACTTC	CASSEYFFGSGSGEQYF
.	TRBV9	.	TRBJ2-2	TGTGCCAGCAGCGTTCCGCCCGGGGAGCTGTTTTTT	CASSVPPGELFF
.	TRBV6-6	.	TRBJ1-3	TGTGCCAGCAGTAAGAACACAGGTGACTCTGGAAACACCATATATTTT	CASSKNTGDSGNTIYF
TRBD2	TRBV6-1	.	TRBJ2-7	TGTGCCAGCATCGCAAGGACTAGCGGGTTTGACGAGCAGTACTTC	CASIARTSGFDEQYF
TRBD1	TRBV19	.	TRBJ1-2	TGTGCCAGTAGTATGCGTGGACAGGCCTATGGCTACACCTTC	CASSMRGQAYGYTF